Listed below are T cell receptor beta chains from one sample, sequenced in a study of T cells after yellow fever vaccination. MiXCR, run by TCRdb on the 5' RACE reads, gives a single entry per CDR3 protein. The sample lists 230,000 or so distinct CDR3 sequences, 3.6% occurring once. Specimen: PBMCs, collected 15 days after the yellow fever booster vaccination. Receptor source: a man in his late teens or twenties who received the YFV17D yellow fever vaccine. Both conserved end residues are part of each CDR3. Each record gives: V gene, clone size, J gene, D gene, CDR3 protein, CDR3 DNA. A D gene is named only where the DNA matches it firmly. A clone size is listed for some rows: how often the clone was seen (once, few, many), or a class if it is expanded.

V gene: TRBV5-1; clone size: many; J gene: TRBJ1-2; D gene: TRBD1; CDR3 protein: CASSLGQGATGYTF; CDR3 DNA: TGCGCCAGCAGCTTGGGACAGGGGGCTACTGGCTACACCTTC
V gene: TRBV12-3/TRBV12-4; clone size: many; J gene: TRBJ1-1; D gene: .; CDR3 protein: CASSGIRGEAFF; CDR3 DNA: TGTGCCAGCAGTGGGATTAGAGGTGAAGCTTTCTTT
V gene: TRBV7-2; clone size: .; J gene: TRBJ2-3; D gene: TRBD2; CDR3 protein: CASSQLAGGRTDTQYF; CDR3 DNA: TGTGCCAGCAGCCAATTAGCGGGGGGGCGCACAGATACGCAGTATTTT
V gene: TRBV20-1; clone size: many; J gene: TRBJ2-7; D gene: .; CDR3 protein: CSASSGPGMYEQYF; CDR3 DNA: TGCAGTGCTAGTTCCGGACCCGGGATGTACGAGCAGTACTTC
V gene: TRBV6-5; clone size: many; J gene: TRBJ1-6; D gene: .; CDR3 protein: CASSYNGPHLGSYNSPLHF; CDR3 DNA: TGTGCCAGCAGTTACAACGGGCCCCATCTCGGCTCCTATAATTCACCCCTCCACTTT
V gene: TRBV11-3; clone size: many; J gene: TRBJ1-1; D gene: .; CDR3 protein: CASSLGSHTEAFF; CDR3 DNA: TGTGCCAGCAGCCTGGGCAGCCATACTGAAGCTTTCTTT
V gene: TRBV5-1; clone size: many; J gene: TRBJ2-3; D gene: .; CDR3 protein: CASSFGPLSNGFPDTQYF; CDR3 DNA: TGCGCCAGCAGCTTCGGACCCCTCTCAAATGGTTTCCCAGATACGCAGTATTTT
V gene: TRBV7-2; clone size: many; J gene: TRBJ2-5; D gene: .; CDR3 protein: CASSLGWGMSQETQYF; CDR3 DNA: TGTGCCAGCAGCTTAGGTTGGGGGATGTCCCAAGAGACCCAGTACTTC
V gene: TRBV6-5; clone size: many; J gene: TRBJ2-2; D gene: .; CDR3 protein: CASSYNLATGELFF; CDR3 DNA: TGTGCCAGCAGTTACAACCTAGCAACCGGGGAGCTGTTTTTT
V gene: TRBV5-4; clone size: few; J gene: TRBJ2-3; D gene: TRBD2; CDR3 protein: CASSVAGLGTDTQYF; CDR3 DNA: TGTGCCAGCAGCGTAGCGGGCCTAGGCACAGATACGCAGTATTTT
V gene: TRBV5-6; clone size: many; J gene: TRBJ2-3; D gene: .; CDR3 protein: CASSWLAATTSTDTQYF; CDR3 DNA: TGTGCCAGCAGCTGGTTAGCGGCCACCACTAGCACAGATACGCAGTATTTT
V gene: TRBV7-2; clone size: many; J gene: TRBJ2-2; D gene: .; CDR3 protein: CASSLPPNTGELFF; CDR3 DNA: TGTGCCAGCAGCTTACCGCCGAACACCGGGGAGCTGTTTTTT
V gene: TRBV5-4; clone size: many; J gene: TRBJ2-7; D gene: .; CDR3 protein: CASSLAQDPAYEQYF; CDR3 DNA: TGTGCCAGCAGCTTGGCCCAGGATCCAGCCTACGAGCAGTACTTC
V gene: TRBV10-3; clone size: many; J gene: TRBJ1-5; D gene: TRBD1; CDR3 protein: CAISEDRGGQPQHF; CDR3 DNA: TGTGCCATCAGTGAAGACAGGGGTGGTCAGCCCCAGCATTTT
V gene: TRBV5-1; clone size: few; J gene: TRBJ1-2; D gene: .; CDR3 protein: CASSLERTYGYTF; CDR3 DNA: TGCGCCAGCAGCTTAGAGAGGACCTATGGCTACACCTTC
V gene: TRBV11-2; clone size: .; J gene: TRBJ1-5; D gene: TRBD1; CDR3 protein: CASSRDRVRQPQHF; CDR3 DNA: TGTGCCAGCAGCCGCGACAGGGTGCGTCAGCCCCAGCATTTT
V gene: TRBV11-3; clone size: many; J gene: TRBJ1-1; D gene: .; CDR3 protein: CASRPPGTVNPLLLNTEAFF; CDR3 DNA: TGTGCCAGCAGACCACCCGGGACGGTGAATCCACTCCTACTGAACACTGAAGCTTTCTTT
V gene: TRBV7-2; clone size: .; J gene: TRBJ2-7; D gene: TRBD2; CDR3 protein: CASSPEPASGIAYEQYF; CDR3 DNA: TGTGCCAGCAGCCCCGAACCCGCTAGCGGGATCGCCTACGAGCAGTACTTC
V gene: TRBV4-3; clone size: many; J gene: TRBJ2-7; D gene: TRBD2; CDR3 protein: CASSQGLAGGGVYEQYF; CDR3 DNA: TGCGCCAGCAGCCAGGGACTAGCGGGGGGAGGAGTTTACGAGCAGTACTTC
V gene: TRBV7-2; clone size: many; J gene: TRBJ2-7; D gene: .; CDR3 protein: CASSLLVEQYF; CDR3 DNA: TGTGCCAGCAGCCTCCTAGTCGAGCAGTACTTC
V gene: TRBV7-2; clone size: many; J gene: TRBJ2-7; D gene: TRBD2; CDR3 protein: CASSSGLDVYEQYF; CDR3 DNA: TGTGCCAGCAGCTCCGGACTAGACGTCTACGAGCAGTACTTC
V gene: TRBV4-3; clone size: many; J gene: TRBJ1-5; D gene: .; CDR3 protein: CASSQEVTAMQPQHF; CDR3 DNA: TGCGCCAGCAGCCAAGAGGTTACAGCCATGCAGCCCCAGCATTTT
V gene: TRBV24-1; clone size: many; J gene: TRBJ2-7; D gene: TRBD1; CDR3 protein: CANLPKDREVREQYF; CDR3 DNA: TGTGCCAACCTCCCCAAGGACAGGGAGGTGAGGGAGCAGTACTTC
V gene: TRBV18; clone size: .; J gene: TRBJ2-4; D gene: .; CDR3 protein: CASSPQGRLVNIQYF; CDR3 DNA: TGTGCCAGCTCACCCCAGGGACGACTCGTAAACATTCAGTACTTC
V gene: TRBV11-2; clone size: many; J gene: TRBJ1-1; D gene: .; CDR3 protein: CASSLVRQTEAFF; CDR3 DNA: TGTGCCAGCAGCTTAGTCAGGCAGACTGAAGCTTTCTTT
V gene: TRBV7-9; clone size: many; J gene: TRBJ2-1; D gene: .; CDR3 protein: CASSIRQEGNEQFF; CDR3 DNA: TGTGCCAGCAGTATTAGGCAGGAGGGCAATGAGCAGTTCTTC
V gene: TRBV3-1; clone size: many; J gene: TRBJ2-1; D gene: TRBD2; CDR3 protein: CASSQVSGGWYNEQFF; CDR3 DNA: TGTGCCAGCAGCCAAGTGAGCGGGGGCTGGTACAATGAGCAGTTCTTC
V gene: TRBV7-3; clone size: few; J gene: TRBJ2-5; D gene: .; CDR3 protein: CASSLINSAGDTQETQYF; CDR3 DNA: TGTGCCAGCAGCTTAATTAATAGCGCTGGAGACACCCAAGAGACCCAGTACTTC
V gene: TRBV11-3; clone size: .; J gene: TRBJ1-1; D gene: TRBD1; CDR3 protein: CASSLGQGQNTEAFF; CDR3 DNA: TGTGCCAGCAGCTTAGGACAGGGTCAGAACACTGAAGCTTTCTTT
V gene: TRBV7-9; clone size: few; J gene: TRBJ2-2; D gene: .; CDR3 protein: CASSFSGNTGELFF; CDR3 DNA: TGTGCCAGCAGCTTTTCGGGGAACACCGGGGAGCTGTTTTTT
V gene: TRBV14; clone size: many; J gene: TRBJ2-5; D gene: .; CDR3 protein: CASSSYTKTQYF; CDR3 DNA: TGTGCCAGCAGCTCCTACACGAAGACCCAGTACTTC
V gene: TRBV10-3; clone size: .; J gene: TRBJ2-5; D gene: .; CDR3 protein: CASAQGGQETQYF; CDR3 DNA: TGTGCCAGCGCCCAGGGGGGGCAAGAGACCCAGTACTTC
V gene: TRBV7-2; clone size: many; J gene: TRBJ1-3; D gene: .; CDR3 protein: CASSWRVGSGNTIYF; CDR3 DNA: TGTGCCAGCAGCTGGAGGGTTGGGTCTGGAAACACCATATATTTT
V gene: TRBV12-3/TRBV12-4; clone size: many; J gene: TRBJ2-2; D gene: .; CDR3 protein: CASSFRTPNTGELFF; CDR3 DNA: TGTGCCAGCAGTTTCCGGACACCGAACACCGGGGAGCTGTTTTTT
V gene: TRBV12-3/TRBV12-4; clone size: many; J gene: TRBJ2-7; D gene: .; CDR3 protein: CASSLYSTTYEQYF; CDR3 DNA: TGTGCCAGCAGTTTATACAGTACCACCTACGAGCAGTACTTC
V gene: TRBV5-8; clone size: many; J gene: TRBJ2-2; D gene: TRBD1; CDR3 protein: CASSRWTGDDTGELFF; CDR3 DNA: TGTGCCAGCAGCCGATGGACAGGGGACGACACCGGGGAGCTGTTTTTT
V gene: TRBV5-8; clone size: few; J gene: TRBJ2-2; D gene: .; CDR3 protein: CASSLREIGELFF; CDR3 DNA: TGTGCCAGCAGCTTAAGGGAGATCGGGGAGCTGTTTTTT
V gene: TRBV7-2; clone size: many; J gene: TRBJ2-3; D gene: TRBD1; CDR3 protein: CASSLRPGQGKDTQYF; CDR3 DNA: TGTGCCAGCAGCTTACGGCCGGGACAGGGTAAAGATACGCAGTATTTT
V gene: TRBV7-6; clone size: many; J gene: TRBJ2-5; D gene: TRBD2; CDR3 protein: CASSLGGGAGQETQYF; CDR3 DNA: TGTGCCAGCAGCTTAGGCGGGGGGGCGGGCCAAGAGACCCAGTACTTC
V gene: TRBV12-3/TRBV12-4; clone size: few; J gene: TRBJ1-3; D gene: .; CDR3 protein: CASSYLAPSTGNTIYF; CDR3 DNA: TGTGCCAGCAGCTACCTAGCCCCATCGACTGGAAACACCATATATTTT
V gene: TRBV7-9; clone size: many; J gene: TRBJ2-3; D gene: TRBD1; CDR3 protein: CASSLGTGGADAQYF; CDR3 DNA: TGTGCCAGCAGCTTAGGGACAGGGGGCGCGGATGCGCAGTATTTT
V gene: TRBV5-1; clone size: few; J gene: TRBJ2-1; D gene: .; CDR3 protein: CASSLELGAYNEQFF; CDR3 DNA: TGCGCCAGCAGCCTGGAACTTGGGGCCTACAATGAGCAGTTCTTC
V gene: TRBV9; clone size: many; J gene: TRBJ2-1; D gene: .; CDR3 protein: CASSVALGRLVGEQFF; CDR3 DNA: TGTGCCAGCAGCGTAGCTCTGGGCCGGTTGGTTGGTGAGCAGTTCTTC
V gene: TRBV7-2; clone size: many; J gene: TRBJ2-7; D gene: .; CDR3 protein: CASSGGLGLEQYF; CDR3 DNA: TGTGCCAGCAGCGGAGGGTTGGGTCTCGAGCAGTACTTC
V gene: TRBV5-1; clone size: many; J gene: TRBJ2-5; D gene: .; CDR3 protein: CASSSQGRRETQYF; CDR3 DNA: TGCGCCAGCAGCTCCCAGGGAAGGCGAGAGACCCAGTACTTC
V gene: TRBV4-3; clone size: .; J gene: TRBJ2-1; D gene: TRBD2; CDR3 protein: CASSQAEAGGSSYNEQFF; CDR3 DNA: TGCGCCAGCAGCCAAGCTGAAGCGGGGGGAAGCTCCTACAATGAGCAGTTCTTC
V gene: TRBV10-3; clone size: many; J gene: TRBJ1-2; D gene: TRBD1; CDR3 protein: CAHSWDRDYGYTF; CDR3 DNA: TGTGCCCATTCCTGGGACAGGGACTATGGCTACACCTTC
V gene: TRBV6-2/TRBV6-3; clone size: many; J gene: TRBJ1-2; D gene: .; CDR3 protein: CASSYRDPANYGYTF; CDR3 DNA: TGTGCCAGCAGTTATCGTGATCCTGCTAACTATGGCTACACCTTC
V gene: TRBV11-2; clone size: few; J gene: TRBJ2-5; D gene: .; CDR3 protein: CASSLASHHETQYF; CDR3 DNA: TGTGCCAGCAGCTTAGCCTCGCACCATGAGACCCAGTACTTC
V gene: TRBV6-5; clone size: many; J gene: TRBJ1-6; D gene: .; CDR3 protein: CASRRVSPNSPLHF; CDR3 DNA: TGTGCCAGCCGGCGGGTCTCCCCTAATTCACCCCTCCACTTT
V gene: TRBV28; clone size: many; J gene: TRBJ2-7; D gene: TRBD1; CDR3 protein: CASSIQGQYEQYF; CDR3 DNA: TGTGCCAGCAGCATCCAGGGACAGTACGAGCAGTACTTC
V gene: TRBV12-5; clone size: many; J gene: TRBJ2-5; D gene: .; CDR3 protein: CASGLGGGETQYF; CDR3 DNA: TGTGCTAGTGGTTTAGGAGGTGGAGAGACCCAGTACTTC
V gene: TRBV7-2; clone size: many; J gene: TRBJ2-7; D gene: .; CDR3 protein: CASSLERTTYEQYF; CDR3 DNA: TGTGCCAGCAGCTTGGAGAGGACCACCTACGAGCAGTACTTC
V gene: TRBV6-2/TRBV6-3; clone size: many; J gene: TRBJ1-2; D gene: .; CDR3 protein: CASSHGLIYGYTF; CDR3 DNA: TGTGCCAGCAGTCACGGCCTGATCTATGGCTACACCTTC
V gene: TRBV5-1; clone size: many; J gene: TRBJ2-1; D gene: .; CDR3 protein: CASSQNYNEQFF; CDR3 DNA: TGCGCCAGCAGCCAAAATTACAATGAGCAGTTCTTC